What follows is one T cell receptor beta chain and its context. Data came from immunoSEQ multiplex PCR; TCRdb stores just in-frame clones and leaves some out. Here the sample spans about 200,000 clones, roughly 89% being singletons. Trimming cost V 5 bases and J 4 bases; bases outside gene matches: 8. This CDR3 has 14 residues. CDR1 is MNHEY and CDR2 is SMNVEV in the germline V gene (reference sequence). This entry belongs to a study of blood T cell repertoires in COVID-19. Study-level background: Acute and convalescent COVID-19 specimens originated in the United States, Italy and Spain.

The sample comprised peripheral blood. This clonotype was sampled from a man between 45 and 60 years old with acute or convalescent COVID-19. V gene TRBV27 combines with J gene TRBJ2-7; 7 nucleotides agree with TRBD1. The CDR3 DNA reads TGTGCCAGCAGTCGGGCCGGGACAGCTTACGAGCAGTACTTC. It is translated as CASSRAGTAYEQYF.